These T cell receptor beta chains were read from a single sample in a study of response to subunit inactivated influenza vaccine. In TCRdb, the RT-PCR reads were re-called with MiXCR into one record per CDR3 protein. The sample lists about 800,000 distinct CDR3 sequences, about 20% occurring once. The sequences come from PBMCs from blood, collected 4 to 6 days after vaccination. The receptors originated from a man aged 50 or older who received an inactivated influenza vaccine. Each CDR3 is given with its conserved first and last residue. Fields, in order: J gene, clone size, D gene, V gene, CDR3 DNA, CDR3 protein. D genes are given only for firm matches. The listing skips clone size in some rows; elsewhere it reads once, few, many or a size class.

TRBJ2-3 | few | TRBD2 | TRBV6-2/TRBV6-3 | TGTGCCAGCAGTTACTCGACGGAGCGGGGGGCCACAGATACGCAGTATTTT | CASSYSTERGATDTQYF
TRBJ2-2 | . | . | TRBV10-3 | TGTGCCGTCAGGGCGGTCGGGGAGCTGTTTTTT | CAVRAVGELFF
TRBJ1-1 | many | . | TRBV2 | TGTGCCAGCGGTCCGGATATGAACACTGAAGCTTTCTTT | CASGPDMNTEAFF
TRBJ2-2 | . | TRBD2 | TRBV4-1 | TGCGCCAGCAGCCAATTTAGCGGGGAAAACACCGGGGAGCTGTTTTTT | CASSQFSGENTGELFF
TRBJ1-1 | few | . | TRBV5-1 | TGCGCCAGCAGCCCTTCGGCTAGGGCGGTCACTGAAGCTTTCTTT | CASSPSARAVTEAFF
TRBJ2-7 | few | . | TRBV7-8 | TGTGCCAGCAGCCCACGCGCAGGGAACGAGCAGTACTTC | CASSPRAGNEQYF
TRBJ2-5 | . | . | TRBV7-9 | TGTGCCAGCAGCCCTCCGAATACAGGGTGGGGAGAGACCCAGTACTTC | CASSPPNTGWGETQYF
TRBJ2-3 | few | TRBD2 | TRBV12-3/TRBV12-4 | TGTGCCAGCAGTTTAGGGGGACTAGTAGCAACAGATACGCAGTATTTT | CASSLGGLVATDTQYF
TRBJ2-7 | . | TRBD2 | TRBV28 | TGTGCCAGCAGCCCACTAGCGGGAGTCGGAAACGAGCAGTACTTC | CASSPLAGVGNEQYF
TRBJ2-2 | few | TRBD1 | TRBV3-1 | TGTGCCAGCAGCCAAGAGGCAGGGGGCTACACCGGGGAGCTGTTTTTT | CASSQEAGGYTGELFF
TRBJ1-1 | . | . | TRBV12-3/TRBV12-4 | TGTGCCAGCAGTTTATTACGATCTGAGGGGGCTTTCTTT | CASSLLRSEGAFF
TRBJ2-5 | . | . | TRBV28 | TGTGCCAGCAGTCCCCTCTGGGGAGATAAGACGAAAGAGACCCAGTACTTC | CASSPLWGDKTKETQYF
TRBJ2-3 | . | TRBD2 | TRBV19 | TGTGCCAGTAGTATCAAGCGGGGAGAAGATACGCAGTATTTT | CASSIKRGEDTQYF
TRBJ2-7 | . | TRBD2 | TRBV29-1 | TGCAGCGTAGGACGCCGGCTAGCGGGCTCCTACGAGCAGTACTTC | CSVGRRLAGSYEQYF
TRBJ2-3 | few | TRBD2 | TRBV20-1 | TGCAGTGCTTTTAGCGGGAGAGGGGCAGATACGCAGTATTTT | CSAFSGRGADTQYF
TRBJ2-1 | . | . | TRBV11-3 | TGTGCCAGCAGCTTAGGAGTAGCGGCGTCCAATGAGCAGTTCTTC | CASSLGVAASNEQFF
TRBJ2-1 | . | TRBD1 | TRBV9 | TGTGCCAGCAGCGTCCGGACAGGCATAAATGAGCAGTTCTTC | CASSVRTGINEQFF
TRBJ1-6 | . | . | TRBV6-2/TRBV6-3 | TGTGCCAGCAGTTACGGAGCAACAGGGCTGCCAAATTCACCCCTCCACTTT | CASSYGATGLPNSPLHF
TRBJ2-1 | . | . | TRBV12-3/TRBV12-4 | TGTGCCAGCAGTCCGCCTGCCCAGGGGCGGGATGAGCAGTTCTTC | CASSPPAQGRDEQFF
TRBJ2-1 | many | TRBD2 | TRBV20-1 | TGCAGTGCGAGGACTAGCGGGTACAATGAGCAGTTCTTC | CSARTSGYNEQFF
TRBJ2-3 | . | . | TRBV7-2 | TGTGCCAGCAGCTTAAGAGAACAGAACACAGATACGCAGTATTTT | CASSLREQNTDTQYF
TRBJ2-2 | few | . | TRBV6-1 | TGTGCCGCAAGGGGGGCAATTTCCGGGGAGCTGTTTTTT | CAARGAISGELFF
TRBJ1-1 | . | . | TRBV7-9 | TGTGCCAGCAGCTTAGTTCTCCCGAACACTGAAGCTTTCTTT | CASSLVLPNTEAFF
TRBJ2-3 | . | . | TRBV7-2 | TGTGCCAGCAGCCCCTGGACTAGCACAGATACGCAGTATTTT | CASSPWTSTDTQYF
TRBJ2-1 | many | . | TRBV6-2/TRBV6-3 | TGTGCCAGCAGTTATGATCTTGGGTCCGTTTTATCTCCTCCGTCCTACAATGAGCAGTTCTTC | CASSYDLGSVLSPPSYNEQFF
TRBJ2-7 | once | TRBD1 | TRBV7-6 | TGTGCCAGCAGCTTAGCATCAGGCAGGGGACAGGGCGAGCAGTACTTC | CASSLASGRGQGEQYF
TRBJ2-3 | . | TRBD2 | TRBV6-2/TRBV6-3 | TGTGCCAGCAGTTACAGGGGACTAGGGGGAGATACGCAGTATTTT | CASSYRGLGGDTQYF
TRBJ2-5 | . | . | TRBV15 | TGTGCCACCAGCACACGGATCCACCAAGAGACCCAGTACTTC | CATSTRIHQETQYF
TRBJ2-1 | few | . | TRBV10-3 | TGTGCCATCGGGTCCTCCGGGTTTTCCTACAATGAGCAGTTCTTC | CAIGSSGFSYNEQFF
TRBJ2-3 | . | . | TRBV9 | TGTGCCAGCAGCGTTGGGGCGGGGCCCGCCACAGATACGCAGTATTTT | CASSVGAGPATDTQYF
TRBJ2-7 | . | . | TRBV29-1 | TGCAGCGTTGATGACAAAGACTACGAGCAGTACTTC | CSVDDKDYEQYF
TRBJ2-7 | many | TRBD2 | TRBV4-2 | TGTGCCAGCAGCCAGGGACTAGCGTCTTCCTACGAGCAGTACTTC | CASSQGLASSYEQYF
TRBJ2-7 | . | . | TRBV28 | TGTGCCAGCAGTTTGGAACAGGAACCGTCCTACGAGCAGTACTTC | CASSLEQEPSYEQYF
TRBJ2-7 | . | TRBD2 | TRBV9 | TGTGCCAGCAGCCCGACTAGCGGGAGTGTCTACGAGCAGTACTTC | CASSPTSGSVYEQYF
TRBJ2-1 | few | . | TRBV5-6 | TGTGCCAGCAGCTTCAGCAGGGACTACAATGAGCAGTTCTTC | CASSFSRDYNEQFF
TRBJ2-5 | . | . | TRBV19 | TGTGCCAGTAGTGAGACGGGGTCAGGCGGGACCCAGTACTTC | CASSETGSGGTQYF
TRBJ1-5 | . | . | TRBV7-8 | TGTGCCAGCAGCTTAATTCTGGGGGCTGTTGGTCAGCCCCAGCATTTT | CASSLILGAVGQPQHF
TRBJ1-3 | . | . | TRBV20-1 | TGCAGTGCTAGAGGGGGGGGAGACACCATATATTTT | CSARGGGDTIYF
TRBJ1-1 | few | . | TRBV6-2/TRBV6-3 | TGTGCCAGCAGGCGGGGCCCTGAAGCTTTCTTT | CASRRGPEAFF
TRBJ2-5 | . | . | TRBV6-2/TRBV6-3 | TGTGCCAGCAGTTACCCACGGACTGGGAGAGTAGAAGAGACCCAGTACTTC | CASSYPRTGRVEETQYF
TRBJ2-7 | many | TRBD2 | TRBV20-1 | TGCAGTGCTGTTTGGACTAGCGGCTACGAGCAGTACTTC | CSAVWTSGYEQYF